The 26 T cell receptor beta chains below come from one sample, sequenced in a study of blood T cells in healthy people across ages. A second PCR, run for roughly 7 to 11 cycles, used a sample-barcoded 5' primer plus a J-beta primer mix. TCRdb called the 5' RACE reads again in MiXCR, with one record for every CDR3 protein. The table lists roughly 1,100,000 distinct CDR3 sequences, approximately 25% of them singletons. These same data were also listed under a study on T cells of mothers and their children.

The sample consisted of blood. These receptors came from a girl aged 2 to 9 in good health.

The chain carries TRBV6-1 and TRBJ2-1; D perhaps matches TRBD2 (6 bases). The CDR3 covers 15 residues. Trimming removed 6 bases at V and 5 bases at J, with 17 bases between. In germline, CDR1 is MNHNS, CDR2 SASEGT. The CDR3 here is CASRDYPATNNEQFF. CDR3 in DNA: TGTGCCAGCAGGGACTACCCCGCGACCAACAATGAGCAGTTCTTC.

The sample holds a few counts of this clonotype. This rearrangement joins TRBV7-3 to TRBJ2-7, with D unclear. Germline V gene sequence: CDR1 SGHTA, CDR2 FQGTGA. V dropped 4 bases and J dropped 4 bases, with 11 bases sitting between them. This CDR3 region has 13 residues. The CDR3 bases are TGTGCCAGCAGCTCCGAGAACGGATACGAGCAGTACTTC. It translates to CASSSENGYEQYF.

Concerning this clonotype: This sequence may be a read error, since a much larger clone differs from it by one base. The rearrangement links TRBV4-3 to TRBJ2-2; perhaps TRBD2 as D (6 bases). Germline V CDR1 and CDR2: LGHNA, YSLEER. This CDR3 contains 15 residues. The CDR3 here is CASSQRLEATEELFF. The DNA of the CDR3 is TGCGCCAGCAGCCAAAGACTAGAGGCCACCGAGGAGCTGTTTTTT.

The J gene is TRBJ1-6, the V gene TRBV12-3 or TRBV12-4; D is unresolved. The CDR3 runs 13 residues. Trimming took 2 bases from V and 5 from J, leaving 4 bases between them. CDR3 in DNA: TGTGCCAGCAGTTTACAAGATAATTCACCCCTCCACTTT. Translated: CASSLQDNSPLHF.

V gene TRBV19 combines with J gene TRBJ1-4, with D possibly TRBD1 on 6 matching bases. This CDR3 region has 13 residues. V gave up 8 bases and J gave up 10 bases, with 17 bases separating them. Germline V lookup: CDR1 LNHDA, CDR2 SQIVND (reference sequence). The CDR3 bases are TGTGCCAGTGGGACAAGGGCGGATGGAAAACTGTTTTTT. Translating it yields CASGTRADGKLFF.

This clonotype was recorded a few times. The chain couples TRBV20-1 to TRBJ2-1; TRBD1 is a possible D gene (6 bases). Gene TRBJ2-5 matches the end of the DNA better, so the J call may be wrong. The CDR3 extends over 13 amino acids. The germline V gene encodes CDR1 DFQATT and CDR2 SNEGSKA (reference sequence). The CDR3 protein is CSAQVQGSETQYF. CDR3 in DNA: TGCAGTGCTCAAGTCCAGGGGTCAGAGACCCAGTACTTC.

This clonotype was counted between two and nine times. The genes are TRBV7-2 and TRBJ2-7; D remains ambiguous. Per germline, CDR1 SGHTA and CDR2 FQGNSA. This CDR3 has 12 amino acids. V shed 5 bases and J shed 6 bases, with 11 bases lying between them. The CDR3 spells CASSTRNGEQYF. DNA for the CDR3: TGTGCCAGCAGCACCCGTAACGGCGAGCAGTACTTC.

This clonotype appeared a few times. CDR3 sequence reads: CASTTQTRQGAYYGYTF. In DNA form, the CDR3 reads TGTGCCAGCACCACACAAACCAGACAGGGGGCTTACTATGGCTACACCTTC. The V call is TRBV5-6, the J call TRBJ1-2, with 10 bases aligning to TRBD1. Trimming at V came to 6 bases and at J to 3 bases, leaving 14 bases not matched to a gene. Germline V gene data show CDR1 as SGHDT and CDR2 as YYEEEE. This CDR3 is built from 17 residues.

This clonotype came up a few times. This chain links TRBV7-3 with TRBJ1-1; D not certain. Trimming removed 1 base from V and 8 bases from J, with 8 bases in between. The CDR3 loop spans 12 amino acids. Per germline, CDR1 SGHTA and CDR2 FQGTGA. The CDR3 protein is CASSLNGLEAFF. In DNA form, the CDR3 reads TGTGCCAGCAGCTTAAACGGGCTAGAAGCTTTCTTT.

This clonotype was detected a few times. One end of the junction does not line up with germline, which may come from a read error. This chain joins TRBV27 and TRBJ1-6, with a tentative D call TRBD1 (6 bases). The CDR3 runs to 13 residues. The germline gives CDR1 MNHEY, CDR2 SMNVEV (reference sequence). The CDR3 DNA sequence: TGTGCCAGCACCTCAAGGGGGGATTCACCTCTCCACTTT. This translates into CASTSRGDSPLHF.

This clonotype was observed a handful of times. This rearrangement joins TRBV3-1 to TRBJ2-5; weak D call: TRBD2 (5 bases). The CDR3 is 13 amino acids. Trimming removed 2 bases from V and 3 bases from J, with 7 bases in between. Germline lookup yields CDR1 LGHDT and CDR2 YNNKEL (reference sequence). The CDR3 DNA reads as TGTGCCAGCAGCCAACCGGGGAAAGAGACCCAGTACTTC. Its protein product is CASSQPGKETQYF.

This chain links TRBV6-5 with TRBJ1-2; D is unclear. From germline, CDR1 is MNHEY and CDR2 SVGAGI. With 4 bases removed from V and 8 bases from J, the gap between germline ends came to 17 bases. The CDR3 extends over 14 amino acids. This CDR3 is CASSLSPGLGGYTF. The CDR3 DNA is TGTGCCAGCAGTTTATCTCCGGGTTTAGGAGGCTACACCTTC.

The chain combines TRBV29-1 with TRBJ1-1, with TRBD1 matching over 7 bases. Germline CDR1 reads SQVTM; CDR2 reads ANQGSEA. With 6 bases clipped from V and 5 bases from J, the junction kept 9 bases outside the gene matches. This CDR3 spans 13 amino acids. The CDR3 reads CSVQGGRGTEAFF. The CDR3 DNA sequence: TGCAGCGTCCAGGGGGGGCGTGGGACTGAAGCTTTCTTT.

For the CDR3, the DNA is TGCAGTGCTAGAGATATGCGGGAAGGCACCGGGGAGCTGTTTTTT. Its protein is CSARDMREGTGELFF. The chain employs TRBV20-1 and TRBJ2-2, with a weak D call TRBD2 (6 bases). Germline CDR1 reads DFQATT; CDR2 reads SNEGSKA (reference sequence). This CDR3 is 15 amino acids long. V shed 0 bases and J shed 4 bases, with 12 bases lying between them.

Only a few counts were recorded for this clonotype. The rearrangement joins TRBV7-2 to TRBJ2-1, with 10 bases matching TRBD1. CDR1 SGHTA and CDR2 FQGNSA come from the germline V gene. Unmatched junction bases numbered 9, after V lost 8 bases and J lost 8 bases. CDR3 length: 14 residues. This CDR3 reads CASLRDRGAYEQFF. As DNA, the CDR3 is TGTGCCAGCCTCCGGGACAGGGGTGCCTATGAGCAGTTCTTC.

V gene TRBV7-9 combines with J gene TRBJ1-1, with D perhaps TRBD1 (5 bases). Germline assignment: CDR1 SEHNR and CDR2 FQNEAQ (reference sequence). The CDR3 has 15 amino acids. Trimming removed 4 bases from V and 0 bases from J, with 12 bases in between. The DNA for the CDR3 is TGTGCCAGCAGCTCGATACCGGGACTGAACACTGAAGCTTTCTTT. Protein product: CASSSIPGLNTEAFF.

The J gene is TRBJ2-1, the V gene TRBV7-9; TRBD2 might be the D (6 bases). From germline, CDR1 is SEHNR and CDR2 FQNEAQ (reference sequence). This CDR3 region has 13 residues. V lost 7 bases and J lost 5, with 12 bases in between. In nucleotides, the CDR3 is TGTGCCAGCAAAGCTAGCGTACACAATGAGCAGTTCTTC. Its translation: CASKASVHNEQFF.

This clonotype was picked up a small number of times. The chain recombines TRBV19 with TRBJ2-3; weak D call: TRBD2 (7 bases). The CDR3 consists of 16 residues. CDR1 and CDR2 (germline): LNHDA, SQIVND (reference sequence). With 7 bases removed from V and 5 bases from J, the gap between germline ends came to 22 bases. This CDR3 reads CASTGGPRGGGDTQYF. DNA of the CDR3: TGTGCCAGTACAGGCGGACCGAGGGGGGGCGGAGATACGCAGTATTTT.

A remark on this clonotype: At one end the junction does not follow the germline gene, possibly because of a read error. The CDR3 nucleotides are TGTGCCGGCAGTTTAGAGGCGGGTCCCTACGAGCAGTACTTC. It encodes CAGSLEAGPYEQYF. J is TRBJ2-7 and V is TRBV27; the D gene is possibly TRBD2 (5 bases). Germline loops: CDR1 MNHEY, CDR2 SMNVEV (reference sequence). The CDR3 contains 14 residues.

This chain links TRBV12-5 with TRBJ1-6, with TRBD1 as a possible D gene (5 bases). The CDR3 extends over 13 amino acids. In germline, CDR1 is LGHNT, CDR2 FRNRAP. V was shortened by 6 bases and J by 6 bases, with 9 bases between the two germline ends. The CDR3 here is CASGTEANSPLHF. Written as DNA, the CDR3 is TGTGCTAGTGGGACAGAAGCTAATTCACCCCTCCACTTT.

The rearrangement joins TRBV15 to TRBJ1-4; D ambiguous. Germline values: CDR1 LNHNV, CDR2 YYDKDF (reference sequence). V was pared by 1 base and J by 15 bases, with 15 bases between. The CDR3 length is 13 residues. CDR3 sequence (DNA): TGTGCCACCAGCAGAGTGTCCTCGGGCAAAGTGTTTTTT. Translation: CATSRVSSGKVFF.

The CDR3 nucleotides read TGCAGCGTTGAGATCAGGGTCGACGAGCAGTACTTC. This encodes CSVEIRVDEQYF. The chain carries TRBV29-1 and TRBJ2-5; D is possibly TRBD1 (5 bases). The J call may be faulty, since TRBJ2-7 better matches the DNA end. The CDR3 has 12 amino acids. Germline CDR1 SQVTM, CDR2 ANQGSEA.

This clonotype was found a few times. The rearrangement links TRBV7-9 to TRBJ1-2, with D perhaps matching TRBD1 (6 bases). CDR1 is SEHNR and CDR2 is FQNEAQ in the germline V gene (reference sequence). V was trimmed by 1 base and J by 4 bases, leaving 13 bases between them. This CDR3 spans 15 amino acids. CDR3: CASSLEWTDSYGYTF. Written as DNA, the CDR3 is TGTGCCAGCAGCTTAGAGTGGACAGACAGCTATGGCTACACCTTC.

A few counts support this clonotype. This sequence joins TRBV7-2 and TRBJ2-5; weak D call: TRBD1 (6 bases). Trimming cost V 6 bases and J 5 bases, with 16 bases left between them. The germline V gene has CDR1 SGHTA and CDR2 FQGNSA. The CDR3 spans 14 residues. CDR3 region: CASSSQTGRETQYF. In DNA, the CDR3 is TGTGCCAGCAGTTCTCAGACAGGCCGGGAGACCCAGTACTTC.

This clonotype has only a few counts. This chain uses TRBV6-5 with TRBJ2-4; D ambiguous. Germline V lookup: CDR1 MNHEY, CDR2 SVGAGI. V was cut by 8 bases and J by 1 base, with 12 bases left in between. CDR3 length equals 14 residues. In nucleotides, the CDR3 is TGTGCCAGCGGCCGGGCCGCGGCCAAAAACATTCAGTACTTC. Translated, it gives CASGRAAAKNIQYF.

This clonotype occurred a few times. The chain uses TRBV2 and TRBJ1-2, with TRBD1 matching over 9 bases. The germline V gene encodes CDR1 SNHLY and CDR2 FYNNEI. J gave up 13 bases and V 7 bases, and 13 bases lay outside the gene matches. The CDR3 totals 13 residues. This CDR3 reads CASTYGQGLLVTF. The CDR3 region has the DNA TGTGCCAGCACTTATGGACAGGGGCTCTTAGTCACCTTC.